This is a list of T cell receptor beta chains from one sample in a study of blood T cell repertoires in COVID-19. Method: immunoSEQ multiplex PCR; TCRdb's copy keeps in-frame clones and lacks some. The sample holds 200,000 to 250,000 clones, approximately 85% seen once. Sequences were obtained from peripheral blood. The receptors were sampled from a woman in her seventies with COVID-19, enrolled during active disease. The CDR3 runs from the conserved cysteine through the conserved F or W. The order of the fields is D gene, V gene, clone size, J gene, CDR3 DNA, CDR3 protein. A D gene is named only where the DNA matches it firmly. Size tells how often a clone was seen (once, few, many) or the class of an expanded clone, and some rows leave it out.

>-|TRBV9|-|TRBJ2-7
TGTGCCAGCAGCGTCGGAGGGCGGGGTAGCGAGCAGTACTTC
CASSVGGRGSEQYF
>-|TRBV19|once|TRBJ2-7
TGTGCCAGTACCCGGACAAGGGTTATGCACGAGCAGTACTTC
CASTRTRVMHEQYF
>-|TRBV20-1|-|TRBJ1-1
TGCAGTGTTCGGCGGGTAACTGAAGCTTTCTTT
CSVRRVTEAFF
>-|TRBV5-1|-|TRBJ1-5
TGCGCCAGCAGCTTGGGGGTCCTAGGACTCAATCAGCCCCAGCATTTT
CASSLGVLGLNQPQHF
>TRBD1|TRBV6-6|-|TRBJ2-5
TGTGCCAGCAGTTACCTACAGGGGGCCGACGAGACCCAGTACTTC
CASSYLQGADETQYF
>TRBD1|TRBV6-5|-|TRBJ2-2
TGTGCCAGCAGTTTCTTTCTTGACAGGGCAACCGGGGAGCTGTTTTTT
CASSFFLDRATGELFF
>TRBD1|TRBV28|-|TRBJ1-2
TGTGCCGGTCAGGGACCGGGACAGGGGAGATGGGGCTACACCTTC
CAGQGPGQGRWGYTF
>TRBD1|TRBV29-1|-|TRBJ1-2
TGCAGCGTTGGACAGGGCCGACCCACCAATGGCTACACCTTC
CSVGQGRPTNGYTF
>TRBD1|TRBV18|-|TRBJ1-2
TGTGCCAGCTCACGCGAAGTGTACACAGGGGTCCATGGCTACACCTTC
CASSREVYTGVHGYTF
>TRBD2|TRBV5-4|-|TRBJ2-1
TGTGCCAGCAGCTTGAAAACTAGCGGGAGTGGTGAGCAGTTCTTC
CASSLKTSGSGEQFF
>TRBD1|TRBV7-9|once|TRBJ1-6
TGTGCCAGCAGCCGCCCTGACAGGGACCTCCACTTT
CASSRPDRDLHF
>TRBD1|TRBV6-1|-|TRBJ1-1
TGTGCCAGCAGGAAAGCCGGGACAGGGGACCCTGAAGCTTTCTTT
CASRKAGTGDPEAFF
>-|TRBV30|-|TRBJ1-3
TGTGCCTGGAGTTCGTACTCAGGGCGCGGAAACACCATATATTTT
CAWSSYSGRGNTIYF